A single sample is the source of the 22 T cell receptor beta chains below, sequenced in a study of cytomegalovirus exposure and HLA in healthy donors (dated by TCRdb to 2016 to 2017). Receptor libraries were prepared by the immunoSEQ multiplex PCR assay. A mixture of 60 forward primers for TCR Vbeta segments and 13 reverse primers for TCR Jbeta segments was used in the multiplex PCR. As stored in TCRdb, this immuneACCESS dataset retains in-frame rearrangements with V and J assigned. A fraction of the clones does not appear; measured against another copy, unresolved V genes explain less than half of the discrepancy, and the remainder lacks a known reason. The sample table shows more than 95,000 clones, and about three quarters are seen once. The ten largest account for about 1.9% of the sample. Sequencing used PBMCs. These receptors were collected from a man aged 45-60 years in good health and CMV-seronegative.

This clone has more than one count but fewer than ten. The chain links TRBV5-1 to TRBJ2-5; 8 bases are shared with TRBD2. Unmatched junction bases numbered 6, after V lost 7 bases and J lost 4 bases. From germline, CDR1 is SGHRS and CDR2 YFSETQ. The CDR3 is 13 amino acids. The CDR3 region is CASAGGRVETQYF. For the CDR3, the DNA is TGCGCCAGCGCGGGGGGTCGTGTAGAGACCCAGTACTTC.

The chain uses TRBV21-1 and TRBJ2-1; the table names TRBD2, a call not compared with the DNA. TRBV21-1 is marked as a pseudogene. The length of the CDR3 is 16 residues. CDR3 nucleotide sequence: TGTGCCAGCAGCAAGCCAACCAAGGTCGCGGGCAATGAGCAGTTCTTC. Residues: CASSKPTKVAGNEQFF.

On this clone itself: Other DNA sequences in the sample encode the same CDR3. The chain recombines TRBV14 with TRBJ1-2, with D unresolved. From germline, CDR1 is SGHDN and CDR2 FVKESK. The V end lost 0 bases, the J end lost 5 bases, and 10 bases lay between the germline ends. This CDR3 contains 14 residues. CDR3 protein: CASSQDLENYGYTF. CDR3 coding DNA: TGTGCCAGCAGCCAAGATCTTGAGAATTATGGCTACACCTTC.

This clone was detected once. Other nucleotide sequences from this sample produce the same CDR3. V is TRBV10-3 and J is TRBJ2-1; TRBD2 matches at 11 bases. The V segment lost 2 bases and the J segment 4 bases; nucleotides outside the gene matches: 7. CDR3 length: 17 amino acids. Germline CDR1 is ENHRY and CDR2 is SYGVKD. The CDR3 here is CAISERGGTSGYNEQFF. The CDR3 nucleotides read TGTGCCATCAGTGAGAGAGGGGGGACTAGCGGTTACAATGAGCAGTTCTTC.

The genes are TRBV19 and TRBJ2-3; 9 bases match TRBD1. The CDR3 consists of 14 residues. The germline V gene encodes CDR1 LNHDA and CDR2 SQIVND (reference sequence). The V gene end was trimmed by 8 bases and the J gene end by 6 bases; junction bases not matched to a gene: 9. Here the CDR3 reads CASAGTGHQDTQYF. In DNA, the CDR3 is TGTGCCAGTGCCGGGACAGGGCATCAGGATACGCAGTATTTT. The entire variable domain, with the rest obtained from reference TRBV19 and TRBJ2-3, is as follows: DGGITQSPKYLFRKEGQNVTLSCEQNLNHDAMYWYRQDPGQGLRLIYYSQIVNDFQKGDIAEGYSVSREKKESFPLTVTSAQKNPTAFYLCASAGTGHQDTQYFGPGTRLTVL.

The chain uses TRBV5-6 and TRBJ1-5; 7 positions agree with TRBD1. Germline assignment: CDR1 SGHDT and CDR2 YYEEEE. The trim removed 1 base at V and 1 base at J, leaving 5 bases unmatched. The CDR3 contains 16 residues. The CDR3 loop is CASSLYEGASNQPQHF. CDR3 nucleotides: TGTGCCAGCAGCTTGTACGAGGGGGCGAGCAATCAGCCCCAGCATTTT.

DNA for the CDR3: TGTGCCAGCAGTGATGCCCCCAGGGGAAATTCACCCCTCCACTTT. This encodes CASSDAPRGNSPLHF. V usage is TRBV2 and J usage is TRBJ1-6; tentatively, D is TRBD1 (6 bases). V lost 3 bases and J 7 bases, leaving 13 bases between the germline ends. Germline lookup yields CDR1 SNHLY and CDR2 FYNNEI. The CDR3 sequence is 15 residues long.

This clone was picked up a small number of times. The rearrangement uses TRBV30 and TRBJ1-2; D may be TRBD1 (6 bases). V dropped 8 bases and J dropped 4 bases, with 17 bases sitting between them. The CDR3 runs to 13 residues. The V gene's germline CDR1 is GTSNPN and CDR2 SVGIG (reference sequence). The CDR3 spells CAGYLGQGYGYTF. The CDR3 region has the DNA TGTGCCGGTTACTTGGGACAAGGCTATGGCTACACCTTC. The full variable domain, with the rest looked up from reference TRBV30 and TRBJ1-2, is SQTIHQWPATLVQPVGSPLSLECTVEGTSNPNLYWYRQAAGRGLQLLFYSVGIGQISSEVPQNLSASRPQDRQFILSSKKLLLSDSGFYLCAGYLGQGYGYTFGSGTRLTVV.

The chain's CDR3 is CASGAWVNTGELFF. DNA for the CDR3: TGTGCCAGCGGGGCGTGGGTGAACACCGGGGAGCTGTTTTTT. The chain combines TRBV2 with TRBJ2-2; TRBD1 might be the D (5 bases). V was cut by 8 bases and J by 1 base, with 11 bases left in between. The germline gives CDR1 SNHLY, CDR2 FYNNEI. The CDR3 runs to 14 residues.

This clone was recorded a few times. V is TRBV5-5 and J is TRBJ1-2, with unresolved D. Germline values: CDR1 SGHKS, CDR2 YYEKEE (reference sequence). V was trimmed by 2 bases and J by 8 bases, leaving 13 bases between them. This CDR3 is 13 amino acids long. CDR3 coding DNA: TGTGCCAGCAGCTTCCCGTTCGAGGGAGGCTACACCTTC. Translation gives CASSFPFEGGYTF. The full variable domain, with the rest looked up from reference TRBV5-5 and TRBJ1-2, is DAGVTQSPTHLIKTRGQQVTLRCSPISGHKSVSWYQQVLGQGPQFIFQYYEKEERGRGNFPDRFSARQFPNYSSELNVNALLLGDSALYLCASSFPFEGGYTFGSGTRLTVV.

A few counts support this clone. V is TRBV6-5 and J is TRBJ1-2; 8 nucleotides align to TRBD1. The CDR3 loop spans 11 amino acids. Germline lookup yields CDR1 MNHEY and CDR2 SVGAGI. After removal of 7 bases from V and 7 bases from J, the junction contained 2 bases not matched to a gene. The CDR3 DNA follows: TGTGCCAGCACCGACAGGGGTGGCTACACCTTC. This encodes CASTDRGGYTF.

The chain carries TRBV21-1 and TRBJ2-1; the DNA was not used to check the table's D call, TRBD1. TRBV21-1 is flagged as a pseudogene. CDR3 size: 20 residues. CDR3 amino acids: CASSKRRARGGQFSYNEQFF. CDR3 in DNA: TGTGCCAGCAGCAAAAGGCGAGCGCGAGGGGGCCAGTTCTCCTACAATGAGCAGTTCTTC.

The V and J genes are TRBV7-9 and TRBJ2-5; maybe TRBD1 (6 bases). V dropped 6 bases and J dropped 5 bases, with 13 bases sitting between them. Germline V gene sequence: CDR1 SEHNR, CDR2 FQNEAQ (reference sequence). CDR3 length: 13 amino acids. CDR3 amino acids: CASSLQGRETQYF. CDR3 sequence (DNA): TGTGCCAGCAGTCTTCAGGGGCGGGAGACCCAGTACTTC. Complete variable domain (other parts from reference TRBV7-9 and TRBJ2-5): DTGVSQNPRHKITKRGQNVTFRCDPISEHNRLYWYRQTLGQGPEFLTYFQNEAQLEKSRLLSDRFSAERPKGSFSTLEIQRTEQGDSAMYLCASSLQGRETQYFGPGTRLLVL.

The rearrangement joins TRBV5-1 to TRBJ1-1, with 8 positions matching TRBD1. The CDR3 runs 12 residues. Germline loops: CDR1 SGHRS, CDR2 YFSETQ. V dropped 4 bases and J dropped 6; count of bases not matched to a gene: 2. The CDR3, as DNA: TGCGCCAGCAGCCCAGGGGGCTCTGAAGCTTTCTTT. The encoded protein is CASSPGGSEAFF.

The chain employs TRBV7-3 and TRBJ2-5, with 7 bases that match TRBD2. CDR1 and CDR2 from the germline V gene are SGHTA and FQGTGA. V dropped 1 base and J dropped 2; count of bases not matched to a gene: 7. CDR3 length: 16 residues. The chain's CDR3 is CASSLNPAGLQETQYF. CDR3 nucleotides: TGTGCCAGCAGCTTAAACCCAGCGGGGCTTCAAGAGACCCAGTACTTC.

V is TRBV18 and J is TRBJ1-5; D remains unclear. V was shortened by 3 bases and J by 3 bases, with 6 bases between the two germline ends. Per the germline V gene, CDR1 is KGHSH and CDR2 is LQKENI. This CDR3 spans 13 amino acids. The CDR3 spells CASSPADNQPQHF. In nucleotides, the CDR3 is TGTGCCAGCTCACCGGCGGACAATCAGCCCCAGCATTTT.

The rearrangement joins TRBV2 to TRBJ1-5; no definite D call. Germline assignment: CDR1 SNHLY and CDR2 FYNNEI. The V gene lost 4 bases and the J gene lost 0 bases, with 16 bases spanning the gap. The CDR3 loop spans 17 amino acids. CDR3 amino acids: CASSGGAGGHSNQPQHF. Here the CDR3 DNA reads TGTGCCAGCAGTGGGGGAGCAGGAGGGCATAGCAATCAGCCCCAGCATTTT.

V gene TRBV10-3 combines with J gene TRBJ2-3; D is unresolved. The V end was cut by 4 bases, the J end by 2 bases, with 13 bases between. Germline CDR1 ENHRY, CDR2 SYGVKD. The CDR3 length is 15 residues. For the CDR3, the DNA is TGTGCCATCAGTGCGCAGCTGGGCCTCACAGATACGCAGTATTTT. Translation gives CAISAQLGLTDTQYF.

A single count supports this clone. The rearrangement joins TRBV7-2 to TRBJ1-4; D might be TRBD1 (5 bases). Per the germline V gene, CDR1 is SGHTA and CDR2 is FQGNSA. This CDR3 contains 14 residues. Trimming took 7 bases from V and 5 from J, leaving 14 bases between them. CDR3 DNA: TGTGCCAGCACACCGGGACGGGGGAATGAAAAACTGTTTTTT. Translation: CASTPGRGNEKLFF.

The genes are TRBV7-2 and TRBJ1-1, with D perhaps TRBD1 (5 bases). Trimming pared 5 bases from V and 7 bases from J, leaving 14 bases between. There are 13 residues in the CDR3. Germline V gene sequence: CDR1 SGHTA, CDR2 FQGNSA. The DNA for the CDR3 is TGTGCCAGCAGCGCATCGGGGGGATTTGAAGCTTTCTTT. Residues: CASSASGGFEAFF.

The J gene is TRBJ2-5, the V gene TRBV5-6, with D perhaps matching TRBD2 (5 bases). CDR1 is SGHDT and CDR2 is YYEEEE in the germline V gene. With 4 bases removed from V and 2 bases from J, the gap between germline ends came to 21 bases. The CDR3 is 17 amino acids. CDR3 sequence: CASSPDTSPLGQETQYF. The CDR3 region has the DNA TGTGCCAGCAGCCCAGATACTAGTCCCCTGGGGCAAGAGACCCAGTACTTC.

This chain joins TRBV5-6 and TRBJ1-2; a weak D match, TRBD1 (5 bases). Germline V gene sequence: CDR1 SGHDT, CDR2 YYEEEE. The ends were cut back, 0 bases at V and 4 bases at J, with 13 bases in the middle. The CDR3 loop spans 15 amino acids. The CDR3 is CASSLVAATVYGYTF. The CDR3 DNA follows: TGTGCCAGCAGCTTGGTTGCAGCGACAGTCTATGGCTACACCTTC.